This entry describes one T cell receptor beta chain. Sequencing used immunoSEQ multiplex PCR; TCRdb keeps in-frame clones, though not all of them. The sample holds about 120,000 clones, 70% to 90% seen once. This sample was included in a study of control samples from healthy donors and cancer patients. With 8 bases clipped from V and 0 bases from J, the junction kept 14 bases outside the gene matches. Germline CDR1 and CDR2: LNHDA and SQIVND (reference sequence). This CDR3 contains 18 residues. This receptor was identified in a man aged 40-49 years in good health. The chain joins TRBV19 to TRBJ1-4; 8 bases align to TRBD1. Sequencing used blood. Written as DNA, the CDR3 is TGTGCCAGTGCAACTCCGGGACAGGCAGGACCAACTAATGAAAAACTGTTTTTT. It yields the protein CASATPGQAGPTNEKLFF.